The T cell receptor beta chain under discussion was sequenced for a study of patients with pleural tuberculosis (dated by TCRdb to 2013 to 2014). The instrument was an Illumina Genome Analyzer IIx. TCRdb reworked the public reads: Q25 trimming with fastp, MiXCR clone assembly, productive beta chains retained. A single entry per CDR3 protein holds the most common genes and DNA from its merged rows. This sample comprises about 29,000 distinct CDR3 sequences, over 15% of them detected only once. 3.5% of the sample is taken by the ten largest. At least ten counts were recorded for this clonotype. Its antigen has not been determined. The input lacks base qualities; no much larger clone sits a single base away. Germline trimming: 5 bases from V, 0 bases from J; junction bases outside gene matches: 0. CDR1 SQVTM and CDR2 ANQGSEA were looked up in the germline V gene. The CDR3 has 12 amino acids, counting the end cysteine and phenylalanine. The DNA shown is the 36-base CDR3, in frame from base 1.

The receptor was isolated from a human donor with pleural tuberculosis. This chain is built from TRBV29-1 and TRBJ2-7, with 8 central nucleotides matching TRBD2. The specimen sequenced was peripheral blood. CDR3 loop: CSVSGSSYEQYF. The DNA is TGCAGCGTTAGCGGGAGCTCCTACGAGCAGTACTTC.